One T cell receptor (beta chain) is described in this entry. Its antigen is not known. Relapse was seen in all patients after autologous stem cell transplantation, and brentuximab vedotin exposure was variable. The assay was immunoSEQ multiplex PCR, and TCRdb's table has in-frame clones only and misses some. The sample lists under 100,000 clones, 80% to 95% occurring once. This specimen belongs to a study of PD-1 blockade in classical Hodgkin lymphoma. Overall study context: Patients were administered nivolumab (3 mg/kg intravenously) every 2 weeks.

Study-level results: Nivolumab initiation under 1 year post-ASCT meant exclusion. No one has yet defined what causes the repertoire differences, which may be disease activity or prior therapy.

This sequence originates from a human donor with classical Hodgkin lymphoma. The starting material was peripheral blood mononuclear cells (PBMCs), obtained before the second cycle of nivolumab.

For the CDR3, the DNA is TGCGCCAGCAGCCAAGGCAGGGGGCGCCACGGGGAGCTGTTTTTT. Protein sequence: CASSQGRGRHGELFF. This rearrangement joins TRBV4-1 to TRBJ2-2, with TRBD1 identical over 8 bases. CDR1 and CDR2 from the germline V gene are MGHRA and YSYEKL. The CDR3 totals 15 residues. J lost 7 bases, V lost 1 base, and 5 bases had no gene match.